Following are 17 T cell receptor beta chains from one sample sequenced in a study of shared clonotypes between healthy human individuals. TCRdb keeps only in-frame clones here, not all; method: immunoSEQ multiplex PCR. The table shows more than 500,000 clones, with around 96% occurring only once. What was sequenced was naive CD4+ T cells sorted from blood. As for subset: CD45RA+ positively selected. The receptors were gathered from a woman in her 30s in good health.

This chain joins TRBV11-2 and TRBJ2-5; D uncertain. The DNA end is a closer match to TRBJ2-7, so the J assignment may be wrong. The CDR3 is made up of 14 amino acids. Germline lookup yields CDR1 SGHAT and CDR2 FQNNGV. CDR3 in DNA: TGTGCCAGCAGCGTTGGGCCGAGCTCCTACGAGCAGTACTTC. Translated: CASSVGPSSYEQYF.

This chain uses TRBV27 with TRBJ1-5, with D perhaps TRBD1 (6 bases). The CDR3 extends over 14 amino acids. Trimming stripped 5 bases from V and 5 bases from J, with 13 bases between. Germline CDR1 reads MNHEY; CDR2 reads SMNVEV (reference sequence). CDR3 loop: CASSLRDKDQPQHF. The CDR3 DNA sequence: TGTGCCAGCAGTCTCCGGGACAAAGATCAGCCCCAGCATTTT.

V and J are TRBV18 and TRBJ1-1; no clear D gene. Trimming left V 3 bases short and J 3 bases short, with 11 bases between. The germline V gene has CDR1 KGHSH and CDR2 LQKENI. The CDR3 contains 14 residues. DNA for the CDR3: TGTGCCAGCTCACCCGGGCAGTGGCACACTGAAGCTTTCTTT. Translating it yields CASSPGQWHTEAFF.

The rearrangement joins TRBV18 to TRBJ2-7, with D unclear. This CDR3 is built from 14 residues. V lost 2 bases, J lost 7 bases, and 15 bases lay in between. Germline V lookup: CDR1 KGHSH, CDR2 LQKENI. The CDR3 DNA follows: TGTGCCAGCTCACCAGAACCGGAGCCCAAAGAGCAGTACTTC. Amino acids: CASSPEPEPKEQYF. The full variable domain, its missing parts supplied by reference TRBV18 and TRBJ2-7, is NAGVMQNPRHLVRRRGQEARLRCSPMKGHSHVYWYRQLPEEGLKFMVYLQKENIIDESGMPKERFSAEFPKEGPSILRIQQVVRGDSAAYFCASSPEPEPKEQYFGPGTRLTVT.

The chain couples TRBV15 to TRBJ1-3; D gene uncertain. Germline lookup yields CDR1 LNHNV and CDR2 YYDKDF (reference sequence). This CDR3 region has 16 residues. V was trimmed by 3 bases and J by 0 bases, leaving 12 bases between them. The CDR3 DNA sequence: TGTGCCACCAGCAGGGGCGACGTTGGCTCTGGAAACACCATATATTTT. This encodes CATSRGDVGSGNTIYF.

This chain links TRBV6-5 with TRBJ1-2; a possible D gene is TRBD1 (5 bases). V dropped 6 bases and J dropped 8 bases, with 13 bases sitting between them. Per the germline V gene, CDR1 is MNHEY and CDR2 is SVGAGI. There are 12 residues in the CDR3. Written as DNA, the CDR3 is TGTGCCAGCAGCAACAGGAAAGGGGGCTACACCTTC. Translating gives CASSNRKGGYTF.

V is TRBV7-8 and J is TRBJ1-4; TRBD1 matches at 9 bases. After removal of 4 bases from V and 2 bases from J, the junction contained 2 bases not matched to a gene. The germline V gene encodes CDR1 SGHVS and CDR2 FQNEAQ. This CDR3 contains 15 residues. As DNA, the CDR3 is TGTGCCAGCAGCTCACAGGGGGCGACTAATGAAAAACTGTTTTTT. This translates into CASSSQGATNEKLFF.

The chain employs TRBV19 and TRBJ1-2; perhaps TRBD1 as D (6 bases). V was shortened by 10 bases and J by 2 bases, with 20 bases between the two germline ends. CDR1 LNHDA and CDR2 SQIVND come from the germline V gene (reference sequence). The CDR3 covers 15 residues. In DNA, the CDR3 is TGTGCCACCCGTGTACCGACAGGAACCAACTATGGCTACACCTTC. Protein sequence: CATRVPTGTNYGYTF.

The CDR3 DNA is TGTGCCAGCAGTTCGAATCTCCGACAGCCCCAGCATTTT. Translated, it gives CASSSNLRQPQHF. The chain couples TRBV2 to TRBJ1-5; D remains unclear. CDR3 length: 13 amino acids. Trimming took off 5 bases at V and 7 bases at J, with 12 bases between the two ends. CDR1 SNHLY and CDR2 FYNNEI come from the germline V gene.

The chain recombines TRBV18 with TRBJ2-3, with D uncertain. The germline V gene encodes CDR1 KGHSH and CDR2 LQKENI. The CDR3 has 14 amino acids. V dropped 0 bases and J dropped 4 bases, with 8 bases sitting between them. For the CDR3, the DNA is TGTGCCAGCTCACCACCCGGCAGCCCAGATACGCAGTATTTT. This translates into CASSPPGSPDTQYF.

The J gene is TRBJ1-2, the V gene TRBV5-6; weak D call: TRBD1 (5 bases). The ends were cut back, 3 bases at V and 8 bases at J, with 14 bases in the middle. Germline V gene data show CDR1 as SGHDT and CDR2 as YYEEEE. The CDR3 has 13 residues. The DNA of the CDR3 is TGTGCCAGCAGCTGGGACCGGGAGACCGGCTACACCTTC. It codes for CASSWDRETGYTF.

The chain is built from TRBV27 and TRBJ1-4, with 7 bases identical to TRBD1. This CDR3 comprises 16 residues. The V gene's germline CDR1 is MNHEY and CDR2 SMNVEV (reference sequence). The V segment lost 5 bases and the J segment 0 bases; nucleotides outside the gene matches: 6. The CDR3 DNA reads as TGTGCCAGCAGTAACAGGGGAAGGGCAACTAATGAAAAACTGTTTTTT. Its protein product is CASSNRGRATNEKLFF.

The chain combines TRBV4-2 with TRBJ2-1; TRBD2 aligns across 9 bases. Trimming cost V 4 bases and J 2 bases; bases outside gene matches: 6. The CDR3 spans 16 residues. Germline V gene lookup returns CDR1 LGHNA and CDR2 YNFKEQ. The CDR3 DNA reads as TGTGCCAGCAGCCGCGCTAGCGGGGATACCTACAATGAGCAGTTCTTC. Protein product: CASSRASGDTYNEQFF.

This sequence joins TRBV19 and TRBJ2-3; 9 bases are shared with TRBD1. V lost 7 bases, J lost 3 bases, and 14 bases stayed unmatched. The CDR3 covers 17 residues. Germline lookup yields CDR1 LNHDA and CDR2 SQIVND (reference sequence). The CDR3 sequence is CASKKGTGRGWTDTQYF. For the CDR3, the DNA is TGTGCCAGTAAAAAAGGGACAGGGAGGGGATGGACAGATACGCAGTATTTT.

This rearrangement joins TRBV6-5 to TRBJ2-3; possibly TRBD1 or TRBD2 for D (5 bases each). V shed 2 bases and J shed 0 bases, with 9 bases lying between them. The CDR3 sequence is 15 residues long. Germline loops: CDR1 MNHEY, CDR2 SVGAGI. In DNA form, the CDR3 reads TGTGCCAGCAGTTACGGGGGAGTGAGCACAGATACGCAGTATTTT. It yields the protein CASSYGGVSTDTQYF.

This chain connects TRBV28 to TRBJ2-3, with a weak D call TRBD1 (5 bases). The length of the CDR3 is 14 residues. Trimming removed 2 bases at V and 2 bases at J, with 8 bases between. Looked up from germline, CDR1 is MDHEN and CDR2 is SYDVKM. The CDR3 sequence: CASSLGGHTDTQYF. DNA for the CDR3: TGTGCCAGCAGTTTAGGCGGACACACAGATACGCAGTATTTT.

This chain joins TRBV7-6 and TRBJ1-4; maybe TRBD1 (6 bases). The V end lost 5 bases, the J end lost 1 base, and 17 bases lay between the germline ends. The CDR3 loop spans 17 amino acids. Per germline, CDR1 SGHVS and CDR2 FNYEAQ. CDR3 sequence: CASSPGHGAKTNEKLFF. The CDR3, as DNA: TGTGCCAGCAGCCCGGGACACGGGGCCAAAACTAATGAAAAACTGTTTTTT.